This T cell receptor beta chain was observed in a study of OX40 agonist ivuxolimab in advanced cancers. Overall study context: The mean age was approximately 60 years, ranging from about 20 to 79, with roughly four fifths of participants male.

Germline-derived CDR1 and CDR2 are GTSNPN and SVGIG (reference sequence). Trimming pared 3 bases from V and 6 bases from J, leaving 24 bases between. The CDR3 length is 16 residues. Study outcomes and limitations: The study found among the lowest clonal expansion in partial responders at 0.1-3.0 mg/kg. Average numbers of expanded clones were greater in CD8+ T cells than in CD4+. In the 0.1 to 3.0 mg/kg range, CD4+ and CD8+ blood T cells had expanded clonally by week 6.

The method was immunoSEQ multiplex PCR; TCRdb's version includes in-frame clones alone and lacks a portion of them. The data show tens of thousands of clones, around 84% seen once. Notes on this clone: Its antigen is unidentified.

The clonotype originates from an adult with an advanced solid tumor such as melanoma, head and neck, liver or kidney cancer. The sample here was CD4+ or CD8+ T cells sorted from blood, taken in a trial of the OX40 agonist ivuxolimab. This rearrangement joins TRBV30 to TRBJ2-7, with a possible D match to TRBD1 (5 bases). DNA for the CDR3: TGTGCCTGGAGCGGAACTCTAGACATTAGGGGTTCCGAGCAGTACTTC. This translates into CAWSGTLDIRGSEQYF.